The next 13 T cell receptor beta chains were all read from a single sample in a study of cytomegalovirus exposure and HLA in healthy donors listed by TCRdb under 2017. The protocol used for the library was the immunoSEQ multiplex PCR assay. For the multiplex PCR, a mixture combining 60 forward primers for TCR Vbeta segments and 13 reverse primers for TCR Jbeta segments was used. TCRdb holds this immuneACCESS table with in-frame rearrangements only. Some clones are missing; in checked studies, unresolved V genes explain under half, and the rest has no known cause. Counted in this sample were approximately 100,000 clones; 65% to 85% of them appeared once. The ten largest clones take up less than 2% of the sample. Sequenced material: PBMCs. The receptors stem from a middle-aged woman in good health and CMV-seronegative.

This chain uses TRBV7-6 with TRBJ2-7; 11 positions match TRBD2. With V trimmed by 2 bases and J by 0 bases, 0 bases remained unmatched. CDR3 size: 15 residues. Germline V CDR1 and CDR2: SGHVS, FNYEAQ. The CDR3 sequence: CASSLTSGSSYEQYF. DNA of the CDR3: TGTGCCAGCAGCTTAACTAGCGGGAGCTCCTACGAGCAGTACTTC.

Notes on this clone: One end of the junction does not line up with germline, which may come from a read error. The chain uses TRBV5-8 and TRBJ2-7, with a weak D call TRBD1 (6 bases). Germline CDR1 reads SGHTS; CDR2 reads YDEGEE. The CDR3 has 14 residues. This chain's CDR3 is CTSSPGPGVAGQYF. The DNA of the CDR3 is TGTACCAGCAGCCCGGGCCCAGGGGTTGCCGGGCAGTACTTC.

In DNA, the CDR3 is TGTGCTAGTGGTCTTAGTTGGACTGAAGCTTTCTTT. This gives the protein CASGLSWTEAFF. The rearrangement uses TRBV12-5 and TRBJ1-1; D not resolved. CDR1 is LGHNT and CDR2 is FRNRAP in the germline V gene. V gave up 5 bases and J gave up 5 bases, with 9 bases separating them. There are 12 residues in the CDR3.

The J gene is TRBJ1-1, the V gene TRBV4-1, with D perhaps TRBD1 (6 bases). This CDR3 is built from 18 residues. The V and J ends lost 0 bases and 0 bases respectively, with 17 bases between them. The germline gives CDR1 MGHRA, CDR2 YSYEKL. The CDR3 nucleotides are TGCGCCAGCAGCCAAGAGCCGACAGGCCGGGGCATGAACACTGAAGCTTTCTTT. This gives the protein CASSQEPTGRGMNTEAFF.

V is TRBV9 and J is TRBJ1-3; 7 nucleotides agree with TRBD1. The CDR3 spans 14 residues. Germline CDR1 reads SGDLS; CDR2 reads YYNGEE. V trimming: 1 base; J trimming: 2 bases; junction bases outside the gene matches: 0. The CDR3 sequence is CASSVTGAGNTIYF. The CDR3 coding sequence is TGTGCCAGCAGCGTAACAGGGGCTGGAAACACCATATATTTT.

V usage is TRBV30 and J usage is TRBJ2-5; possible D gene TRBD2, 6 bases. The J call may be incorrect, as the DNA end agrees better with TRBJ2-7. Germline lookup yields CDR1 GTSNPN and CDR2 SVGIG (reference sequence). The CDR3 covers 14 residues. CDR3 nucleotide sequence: TGTGCCTGGAGGCGGTATCCTAGCGCCGACGAGCAGTACTTC. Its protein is CAWRRYPSADEQYF.

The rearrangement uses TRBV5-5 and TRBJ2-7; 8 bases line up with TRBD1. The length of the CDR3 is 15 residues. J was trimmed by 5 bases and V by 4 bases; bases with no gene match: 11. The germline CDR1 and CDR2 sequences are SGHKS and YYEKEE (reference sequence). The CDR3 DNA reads TGTGCCAGCAGCATCAAGGACAGGGTTCTCGACGAGCAGTACTTC. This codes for CASSIKDRVLDEQYF.

CDR3 loop: CASSLTSGGETQYF. The DNA for the CDR3 is TGTGCCAGCAGCCTCACTAGCGGGGGAGAGACCCAGTACTTC. The V gene is TRBV6-5, the J gene TRBJ2-5; 11 bases map to TRBD2. The J segment lost 4 bases and the V segment lost 6 bases, leaving 4 bases of the junction unmatched. The CDR3 extends over 14 amino acids. The germline V gene encodes CDR1 MNHEY and CDR2 SVGAGI.

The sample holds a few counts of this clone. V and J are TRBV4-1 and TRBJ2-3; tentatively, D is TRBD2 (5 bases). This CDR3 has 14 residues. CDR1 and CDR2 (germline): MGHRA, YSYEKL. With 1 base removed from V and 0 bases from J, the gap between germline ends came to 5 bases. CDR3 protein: CASSQAGSTDTQYF. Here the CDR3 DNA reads TGCGCCAGCAGCCAAGCGGGGAGCACAGATACGCAGTATTTT.

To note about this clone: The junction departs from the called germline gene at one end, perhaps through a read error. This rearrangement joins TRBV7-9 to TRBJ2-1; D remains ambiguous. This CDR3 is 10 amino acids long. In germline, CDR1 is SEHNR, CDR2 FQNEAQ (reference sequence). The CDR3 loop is CSSSNHEQFF. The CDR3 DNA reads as TGTTCCAGCAGTAATCATGAGCAGTTCTTC.

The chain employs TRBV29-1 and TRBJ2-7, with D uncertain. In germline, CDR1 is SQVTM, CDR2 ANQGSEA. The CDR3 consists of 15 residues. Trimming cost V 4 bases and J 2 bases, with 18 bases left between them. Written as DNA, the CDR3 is TGCAGCGTTGTAAGTGCAGGTCTATATGCCTACGAGCAGTACTTC. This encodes CSVVSAGLYAYEQYF.

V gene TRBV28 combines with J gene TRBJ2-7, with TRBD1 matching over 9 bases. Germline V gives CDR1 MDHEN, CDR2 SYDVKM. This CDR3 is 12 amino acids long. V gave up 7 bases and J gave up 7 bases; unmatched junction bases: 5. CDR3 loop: CASNRGHGEQYF. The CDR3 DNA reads TGTGCCAGCAACAGGGGGCACGGGGAGCAGTACTTC.

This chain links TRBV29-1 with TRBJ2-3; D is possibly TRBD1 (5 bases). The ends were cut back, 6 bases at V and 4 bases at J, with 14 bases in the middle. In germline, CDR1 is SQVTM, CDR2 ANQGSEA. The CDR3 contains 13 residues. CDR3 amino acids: CSVDTGRSDTQYF. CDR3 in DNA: TGCAGCGTCGACACAGGCAGATCAGATACGCAGTATTTT.